A single sample is the source of the 23 T cell receptor beta chains below, sequenced in a study of Tregs in tolerant kidney transplant recipients. The protocol was immunoSEQ multiplex PCR, while the TCRdb copy is restricted to in-frame clones and leaves out a portion. The sample lists tens of thousands of clones, 93% seen once, with 1.5% to 2% in the top ten. Recipients received nonmyeloablative bone marrow transplants from related graft donors, with transient mixed chimerism. Sequences were derived from CD4+ T cells from blood (PBMCs), sampled 12 months after the transplant. The source of these receptors is a human patient who received a combined kidney and bone marrow transplant. Some T cells may trace back to the graft donor.

The rearrangement uses TRBV30 and TRBJ2-7; 10 nucleotides agree with TRBD2. Trimming at V came to 0 bases and at J to 3 bases, leaving 5 bases not matched to a gene. This CDR3 is built from 15 residues. Germline V lookup: CDR1 GTSNPN, CDR2 SVGIG (reference sequence). This CDR3 is CAWSVLASGGYEQYF. CDR3 DNA: TGTGCCTGGAGTGTACTTGCTAGCGGGGGCTACGAGCAGTACTTC. The variable domain in full, completed from reference TRBV30 and TRBJ2-7, reads SQTIHQWPATLVQPVGSPLSLECTVEGTSNPNLYWYRQAAGRGLQLLFYSVGIGQISSEVPQNLSASRPQDRQFILSSKKLLLSDSGFYLCAWSVLASGGYEQYFGPGTRLTVT.

The rearrangement joins TRBV7-3 to TRBJ2-1; no reliable D call. Trimming cost V 4 bases and J 10 bases, with 11 bases left between them. The length of the CDR3 is 12 residues. Germline-derived CDR1 and CDR2 are SGHTA and FQGTGA. Here the CDR3 reads CASSSPSGEQFF. The DNA of the CDR3 is TGTGCCAGCAGCTCCCCCTCCGGGGAGCAGTTCTTC.

The chain links TRBV27 to TRBJ2-7; maybe TRBD1 (6 bases). There are 14 residues in the CDR3. With 4 bases removed from V and 0 bases from J, the gap between germline ends came to 10 bases. Germline CDR1 reads MNHEY; CDR2 reads SMNVEV (reference sequence). CDR3 bases: TGTGCCAGCAGTTCAGGGGTCCTCTCCTACGAGCAGTACTTC. This sequence encodes CASSSGVLSYEQYF.

The chain has TRBV19 and TRBJ2-3; maybe TRBD1 (6 bases). This CDR3 contains 16 residues. V was trimmed by 3 bases and J by 6 bases, leaving 19 bases between them. Per the germline V gene, CDR1 is LNHDA and CDR2 is SQIVND (reference sequence). In DNA form, the CDR3 reads TGTGCCAGTAGTATCGCCAGGGGTCTGGTATTTGATACGCAGTATTTT. It is translated as CASSIARGLVFDTQYF.

V and J are TRBV5-4 and TRBJ2-5; D gene unclear. V dropped 1 base and J dropped 4 bases, with 8 bases sitting between them. CDR1 is SGHNT, CDR2 YYREEE, per germline (reference sequence). The CDR3 has 13 amino acids. CDR3: CASSLKAIETQYF. In nucleotides, the CDR3 is TGTGCCAGCAGCTTGAAAGCAATAGAGACCCAGTACTTC.

The rearrangement joins TRBV2 to TRBJ2-7; TRBD2 matches at 9 bases. V dropped 4 bases and J dropped 4; count of bases not matched to a gene: 2. The CDR3 covers 13 residues. Per the germline V gene, CDR1 is SNHLY and CDR2 is FYNNEI. The DNA for the CDR3 is TGTGCCAGCAGTGTCCTAGCGGGGTACGAGCAGTACTTC. Translating gives CASSVLAGYEQYF.

The chain is built from TRBV18 and TRBJ1-1; a weak D match, TRBD1 (6 bases). This CDR3 contains 13 residues. Germline CDR1 is KGHSH and CDR2 is LQKENI. V dropped 4 bases and J dropped 4 bases, with 10 bases sitting between them. The CDR3, as DNA: TGTGCCAGCTCACTGGGGGCTGGCACTGAAGCTTTCTTT. Amino acid sequence: CASSLGAGTEAFF.

J is TRBJ2-5 and V is TRBV5-8; 11 bases match TRBD2. V lost 4 bases, J lost 5 bases, and 7 bases stayed unmatched. The CDR3 consists of 15 residues. Germline V gene lookup returns CDR1 SGHTS and CDR2 YDEGEE. Written as DNA, the CDR3 is TGTGCCAGCAGCAAGACTAGCGGGGTTGGGGAGACCCAGTACTTC. Translation: CASSKTSGVGETQYF.

This rearrangement joins TRBV25-1 to TRBJ2-7, with no clear D. There are 10 residues in the CDR3. V lost 8 bases and J 5 bases, leaving 7 bases between the germline ends. Germline V gives CDR1 MGHDK, CDR2 SYGVNS. CDR3: CASPPNEQYF. The CDR3 DNA reads TGTGCCAGCCCTCCTAACGAGCAGTACTTC.

The chain uses TRBV29-1 and TRBJ1-2; weak D call: TRBD1 (5 bases). This CDR3 has 12 amino acids. Trimming stripped 5 bases from V and 6 bases from J, with 13 bases between. The germline CDR1 and CDR2 sequences are SQVTM and ANQGSEA. The CDR3 spells CSVYAGYDGYTF. The DNA for the CDR3 is TGCAGCGTTTATGCAGGGTACGATGGCTACACCTTC.

This rearrangement joins TRBV27 to TRBJ1-2; 9 bases fit TRBD1. From germline, CDR1 is MNHEY and CDR2 SMNVEV (reference sequence). Losses at the gene ends were 5 bases for V and 1 base for J; bases not matched to a gene: 11. There are 17 residues in the CDR3. The CDR3 DNA reads as TGTGCCAGCAGTCCCTGGACAGGGGTAGGTTTTAACTATGGCTACACCTTC. As protein: CASSPWTGVGFNYGYTF.

The chain recombines TRBV18 with TRBJ1-3; possibly TRBD1 for D (5 bases). The CDR3 loop spans 16 amino acids. The V and J ends lost 1 base and 0 bases respectively, with 10 bases between them. The germline gives CDR1 KGHSH, CDR2 LQKENI. As DNA, the CDR3 is TGTGCCAGCTCACCACAACAGGCCCCCTCTGGAAACACCATATATTTT. It yields the protein CASSPQQAPSGNTIYF.

Concerning this clone itself: The sample carries other DNA sequences with the same CDR3. This chain connects TRBV7-2 to TRBJ2-7; no clear D gene. CDR1 is SGHTA, CDR2 FQGNSA, per germline. The CDR3 is 13 amino acids. Trimming stripped 5 bases from V and 0 bases from J, with 8 bases between. CDR3 nucleotide sequence: TGTGCCAGCAGCGTCCTTCGCTCCTACGAGCAGTACTTC. Translating gives CASSVLRSYEQYF.

The rearrangement links TRBV10-3 to TRBJ2-7; 12 positions agree with TRBD2. The germline gives CDR1 ENHRY, CDR2 SYGVKD. This CDR3 comprises 16 residues. With V trimmed by 7 bases and J by 1 base, 8 bases remained unmatched. The CDR3 DNA reads as TGTGCCATCAAAACAGAACTAGCGGGAGGATCCTACGAGCAGTACTTC. Translated: CAIKTELAGGSYEQYF.

This clone has only one observation. A junction end diverges from the germline sequence, so it may reflect a read error. Within the sample, other DNA sequences also encode this same CDR3. V and J are TRBV7-8 and TRBJ1-6, with unresolved D. This CDR3 is 13 amino acids long. Germline assignment: CDR1 SGHVS and CDR2 FQNEAQ. This CDR3 is CASSLTSDSPLHF. In nucleotides, the CDR3 is TGTGCCAGCAGCTTAACGTCAGATTCCCCCCTCCACTTT.

This clone appeared a single time. The gene calls are TRBV4-1 and TRBJ2-2; 12 positions match TRBD2. V lost 2 bases and J lost 4; bases outside the gene matches: 5. This CDR3 region has 17 residues. Germline V gives CDR1 MGHRA, CDR2 YSYEKL. This chain's CDR3 is CASSQTLAGGPTGELFF. The CDR3 nucleotides are TGCGCCAGCAGCCAAACCCTAGCGGGGGGGCCCACCGGGGAGCTGTTTTTT.

The V call is TRBV14, the J call TRBJ2-3, with a possible D match to TRBD1 (6 bases). The CDR3 runs 19 residues. Germline lookup yields CDR1 SGHDN and CDR2 FVKESK. V gave up 1 base and J gave up 0 bases, with 20 bases separating them. The CDR3 nucleotides are TGTGCCAGCAGCCAAGGAATGTGGACAGATTTCACTAGCACAGATACGCAGTATTTT. Translation gives CASSQGMWTDFTSTDTQYF.

This clone was seen only once. The J gene is TRBJ1-2, the V gene TRBV10-3; 9 nucleotides align to TRBD1. The CDR3 has 15 amino acids. Looked up from germline, CDR1 is ENHRY and CDR2 is SYGVKD. V lost 4 bases to trimming and J lost 4 bases; unmatched junction nucleotides: 7. CDR3 DNA: TGTGCCATCAGTGCAACCACAGGGGGCGGCTATGGCTACACCTTC. It codes for CAISATTGGGYGYTF.

The genes are TRBV7-2 and TRBJ2-1; 8 bases fit TRBD2. Germline CDR1 reads SGHTA; CDR2 reads FQGNSA. The J segment lost 9 bases and the V segment lost 2 bases, leaving 12 bases of the junction unmatched. The CDR3 consists of 16 residues. Written as DNA, the CDR3 is TGTGCCAGCAGCTTAATCTTCGGGGGGGCCTTTGGTGAGCAGTTCTTC. Protein: CASSLIFGGAFGEQFF.

This clone was seen just once. The rearrangement uses TRBV29-1 and TRBJ2-2, with TRBD2 as a possible D gene (5 bases). The V end was cut by 4 bases, the J end by 3 bases, with 9 bases between. Germline values: CDR1 SQVTM, CDR2 ANQGSEA. The CDR3 contains 13 residues. CDR3 coding DNA: TGCAGCGTTGGATCGGGGTACACCGGGGAGCTGTTTTTT. Translating it yields CSVGSGYTGELFF.

The chain employs TRBV4-1 and TRBJ1-5, with D unclear. V shed 2 bases and J shed 4 bases, with 3 bases lying between them. CDR3 length: 12 residues. CDR1 MGHRA and CDR2 YSYEKL come from the germline V gene. The CDR3 nucleotides read TGCGCCAGCAGCCAACCTAATCAGCCCCAGCATTTT. This gives the protein CASSQPNQPQHF.

V gene TRBV19 combines with J gene TRBJ2-4, with D possibly TRBD1 on 6 matching bases. The CDR3 is 17 residues long. V lost 4 bases to trimming and J lost 0 bases, with 16 bases between them. Germline V gene data show CDR1 as LNHDA and CDR2 as SQIVND (reference sequence). CDR3 sequence reads: CASSTWSDRLAKNIQYF. The CDR3 region has the DNA TGTGCCAGTAGTACATGGTCCGACAGGCTAGCCAAAAACATTCAGTACTTC. Complete variable domain (other parts from reference TRBV19 and TRBJ2-4): DGGITQSPKYLFRKEGQNVTLSCEQNLNHDAMYWYRQDPGQGLRLIYYSQIVNDFQKGDIAEGYSVSREKKESFPLTVTSAQKNPTAFYLCASSTWSDRLAKNIQYFGAGTRLSVL.

DNA for the CDR3: TGTGCCAGCAGTCAGGACTACCTCACCCAGTACTTC. Encoded protein: CASSQDYLTQYF. The chain carries TRBV5-6 and TRBJ2-5, with D tentatively TRBD2 (6 bases). CDR1 and CDR2 from the germline V gene are SGHDT and YYEEEE. The CDR3 is 12 residues long. V was pared by 5 bases and J by 8 bases, with 13 bases between.